This TCR beta chain derives from a study of T cell changes during pregnancy in multiple sclerosis. Germline lookup yields CDR1 KGHSH and CDR2 LQKENI. The CDR3 loop spans 13 amino acids. Trimming removed 5 bases from V and 6 bases from J, with 13 bases in between. Profiled with immunoSEQ multiplex PCR; TCRdb holds only in-frame clones, not every one. The table shows about 46,000 clones, with 90% to 95% occurring only once. Source: CD8+ T cells from peripheral blood mononuclear cells, taken in the first trimester of pregnancy. The sequence came from a female donor with multiple sclerosis, enrolled in a pregnancy study. The chain employs TRBV18 and TRBJ1-1; unclear D gene. The CDR3 DNA is TGTGCCAGCTCAATCGAGCCACCGGCTGAAGCTTTCTTT. Translated: CASSIEPPAEAFF. Based on the CDR3 plus reference TRBV18 and TRBJ1-1, the full variable domain is NAGVMQNPRHLVRRRGQEARLRCSPMKGHSHVYWYRQLPEEGLKFMVYLQKENIIDESGMPKERFSAEFPKEGPSILRIQQVVRGDSAAYFCASSIEPPAEAFFGQGTRLTVV.